This TCR beta chain was sequenced during a study of control samples from healthy donors and cancer patients. The germline V gene encodes CDR1 LNHDA and CDR2 SQIVND (reference sequence). CDR3 length: 13 amino acids. Trimming took 1 base from V and 4 from J, leaving 6 bases between them. Only in-frame clones appear in the TCRdb table, and some are missing; sequencing was by immunoSEQ multiplex PCR. The sample has approximately 90,000 clones, roughly 80% seen once. This receptor was identified in a man between 65 and 80 years old with lung cancer. The V gene is TRBV19, the J gene TRBJ2-3, with D unresolved. Sequencing was performed on PBMCs. CDR3 bases: TGTGCCAGTAGTATAGGGATCCCAGATACGCAGTATTTT. Its translation is CASSIGIPDTQYF.